This T cell receptor beta chain was documented in a study of vaccination and CD4 T cells after COVID-19. Regarding treatment: approximately 10-day PBMC culture with coronavirus spike peptide pools or control peptides (ViraFEST assay). Gathering of the CD4+ T cells, from the unexposed donor, took place before the COVID-19 pandemic (2011-2018). Following expansion of antigen-specific T cells with peptide pools, ViraFEST then sequenced TCRs. Concerning this clonotype: Its antigen is as yet unknown.

Study observations and caveats: Rising from around 20 to 38, the median of SARS-CoV-2-reactive clonotypes did not change significantly.

Cultured CD4+ T cell DNA was sequenced using the Oncomine TCR Beta short-read assay. TCRdb called the PCR reads again in MiXCR, with one record for every CDR3 protein. The sample lists 5,000 or so distinct CDR3 sequences, roughly 66% seen once, with roughly a third in the top ten. The origin of this receptor is a human donor in good health. The specimen was CD4+ T cells from blood, cultured in vitro.

CDR3: CASSGPHYGYTF. Written as DNA, the CDR3 is TGTGCCAGCTCGGGTCCCCACTATGGCTACACCTTC. This chain joins TRBV6-2 or TRBV6-3 and TRBJ1-2, with unresolved D. Between the trimmed V and J ends, which lost 8 bases and 3 bases, there was a span of 10 bases. From germline, CDR1 is MNHEY and CDR2 SVGEGT. This CDR3 comprises 12 residues.